A single sample is the source of the 18 T cell receptor beta chains below, sequenced in a study of T cells in Graves' hyperthyroidism and ophthalmopathy (dated by TCRdb to the late 2010s). Preparation of the library involved multiplex PCR. Sequencer: Illumina HiSeq 2000. The TCR beta CDR3 regions were amplified from RNA transcripts. The TCR CDR3 was subjected to a first round of RT-PCR using the HTBI primer set and the Qiagen OneStep RT-PCR kit. Using fastp at Q25 and MiXCR, TCRdb reprocessed the public reads and kept productive beta chains. Rows merge per CDR3 protein into single entries with the most common DNA and genes. This sample lists 400,000 to 500,000 distinct CDR3 sequences; approximately 14% were detected once. Jointly, the top ten make up 5% to 6% of the sample. The sequenced material came from blood. Receptor source: a woman aged 18 to 35 with Graves' hyperthyroidism.

This clonotype showed up many times. The chain combines TRBV20-1 with TRBJ2-3; 7 bases map to TRBD2. CDR3 length: 14 residues. V lost 5 bases and J lost 4; bases outside the gene matches: 9. From germline, CDR1 is DFQATT and CDR2 SNEGSKA (reference sequence). DNA of the CDR3: TGCAGTGCTCCCGCGGGGGACCAGCCAGATACGCAGTATTTT. Translated, it gives CSAPAGDQPDTQYF.

This clonotype was seen many times. V gene TRBV7-2 combines with J gene TRBJ2-3; 10 bases fit TRBD2. The CDR3 has 15 residues. The V gene end was trimmed by 5 bases and the J gene end by 1 base; junction bases not matched to a gene: 3. Germline CDR1 is SGHTA and CDR2 is FQGNSA. The CDR3 is CASSPLAGRTDTQYF. CDR3 coding DNA: TGTGCCAGCAGCCCACTAGCGGGACGCACAGATACGCAGTATTTT.

This chain joins TRBV7-2 and TRBJ1-5; 9 nucleotides align to TRBD1. V trimming: 5 bases; J trimming: 1 base; junction bases outside the gene matches: 6. CDR3 length: 16 amino acids. Per the germline V gene, CDR1 is SGHTA and CDR2 is FQGNSA. The CDR3 is CASSLRQGGSNQPQHF. DNA of the CDR3: TGTGCCAGCAGCCTAAGACAGGGGGGAAGCAATCAGCCCCAGCATTTT.

The J gene is TRBJ2-7, the V gene TRBV20-1; 10 nucleotides agree with TRBD2. Germline V CDR1 and CDR2: DFQATT, SNEGSKA (reference sequence). This CDR3 spans 15 amino acids. The V segment lost 1 base and the J segment 2 bases; nucleotides outside the gene matches: 5. The CDR3 region has the DNA TGCAGTGCTAGAGCTATAGCGGGAGGCCCCTACGAGCAGTACTTC. Translating gives CSARAIAGGPYEQYF.

The sample holds many counts of this clonotype. This chain uses TRBV12-3 or TRBV12-4 with TRBJ2-1; D perhaps matches TRBD1 (6 bases). CDR3 size: 14 residues. V lost 6 bases and J 1 base, leaving 10 bases between the germline ends. This chain's CDR3 is CASSPQGSYNEQFF. CDR3 in DNA: TGTGCCAGCAGCCCTCAGGGGTCCTACAATGAGCAGTTCTTC.

This clonotype was recorded at least ten times. The chain couples TRBV30 to TRBJ1-1; possibly TRBD1 for D (5 bases). V dropped 0 bases and J dropped 1 base, with 18 bases sitting between them. This CDR3 is 17 amino acids long. CDR1 and CDR2 (germline): GTSNPN, SVGIG (reference sequence). The CDR3 protein is CAWSVREGPGWNTEAFF. For the CDR3, the DNA is TGTGCCTGGAGTGTACGTGAGGGGCCCGGGTGGAACACTGAAGCTTTCTTT.

This clonotype was seen ten or more times. The chain combines TRBV6-1 with TRBJ2-1; 7 nucleotides align to TRBD2. V lost 4 bases, J lost 9 bases, and 6 bases stayed unmatched. Germline V gene sequence: CDR1 MNHNS, CDR2 SASEGT. The CDR3 has 13 amino acids. The CDR3: CASSAAGPTEQFF. Written as DNA, the CDR3 is TGTGCCAGCAGTGCAGCGGGACCCACTGAGCAGTTCTTC.

This clonotype has just a few counts. This may stem from a read error, because a much larger clone lies one nucleotide away. This chain uses TRBV2 with TRBJ1-1; a weak D match, TRBD1 (6 bases). The germline V gene has CDR1 SNHLY and CDR2 FYNNEI. The CDR3 runs 13 residues. Trimming removed 9 bases from V and 3 bases from J, with 14 bases in between. This CDR3 reads CASKRQADTEAFF. The CDR3 nucleotides read TGTGCCAGTAAGAGACAGGCGGACACTGAAGCTTTCTTT.

The genes are TRBV5-1 and TRBJ2-3; TRBD1 matches at 11 bases. The CDR3 runs 15 residues. J gave up 3 bases and V 4 bases, and 4 bases lay outside the gene matches. Germline V gene data show CDR1 as SGHRS and CDR2 as YFSETQ. The CDR3 sequence is CASSAGTGGTDTQYF. The CDR3 nucleotides are TGCGCCAGCAGCGCCGGGACAGGGGGAACAGATACGCAGTATTTT.

This clonotype appeared many times. This sequence joins TRBV6-2 or TRBV6-3 and TRBJ2-1, with 7 nucleotides matching TRBD2. Trimming at V came to 6 bases and at J to 7 bases, leaving 6 bases not matched to a gene. CDR1 is MNHEY, CDR2 SVGEGT, per germline. There are 13 residues in the CDR3. The CDR3 loop reads CASRGGGANEQFF. DNA of the CDR3: TGTGCCAGCAGGGGGGGAGGGGCAAATGAGCAGTTCTTC.

V and J are TRBV19 and TRBJ2-1; tentatively, D is TRBD2 (6 bases). The germline V gene has CDR1 LNHDA and CDR2 SQIVND (reference sequence). The CDR3 runs 15 residues. The V end lost 5 bases, the J end lost 1 base, and 12 bases lay between the germline ends. CDR3 sequence reads: CASSYGTASYNEQFF. The CDR3 nucleotides are TGTGCCAGTAGTTACGGGACTGCGTCCTACAATGAGCAGTTCTTC.

This clonotype has a count of ten or more. The DNA for the CDR3 is TGCGCCAGCAGCTTGTCAGCTGGAGATGGCTACACCTTC. Protein sequence: CASSLSAGDGYTF. V gene TRBV5-1 combines with J gene TRBJ1-2; no firm D call. The germline gives CDR1 SGHRS, CDR2 YFSETQ. V was trimmed by 1 base and J by 6 bases, leaving 10 bases between them. This CDR3 has 13 residues.

This chain links TRBV4-1 with TRBJ1-2, with 9 bases fitting TRBD1. The CDR3 is 15 amino acids. Germline trimming cut 0 bases from V and 3 bases from J; bases unmatched to any gene: 2. Per germline, CDR1 MGHRA and CDR2 YSYEKL. The DNA of the CDR3 is TGCGCCAGCAGCCAAGAGGGACAGGGATACTATGGCTACACCTTC. Protein: CASSQEGQGYYGYTF.

This clonotype was seen repeatedly, ten times or more. The junction departs from germline at one end; a sequencing error may be responsible. The chain employs TRBV6-5 and TRBJ2-5; D perhaps matches TRBD1 (6 bases). The CDR3 length is 13 residues. Germline V gene data show CDR1 as MNHEY and CDR2 as SVGAGI. DNA of the CDR3: TGTGCCAGCAGTTACTCCACCTCGTCGGGACAACACTTC. Translating gives CASSYSTSSGQHF.

This chain connects TRBV11-2 to TRBJ2-7; 14 nucleotides match TRBD2. The ends lost 5 bases at V and 2 bases at J; junction bases unmatched: 26. The CDR3 extends over 23 amino acids. CDR1 SGHAT and CDR2 FQNNGV come from the germline V gene. DNA for the CDR3: TGTGCCAGCAGCCCTAAGCCAACGGTCAAGACTAGCGGGAGGGCCGGGAGAGCCTACGAGCAGTACTTC. Its protein is CASSPKPTVKTSGRAGRAYEQYF.

The CDR3 reads CASSEGGRQAFF. The DNA of the CDR3 is TGTGCCAGCAGTGAAGGGGGAAGACAAGCTTTCTTT. The rearrangement joins TRBV25-1 to TRBJ1-1; D might be TRBD1 (5 bases). Germline CDR1 reads MGHDK; CDR2 reads SYGVNS. This CDR3 comprises 12 residues. Trimming left V 2 bases short and J 9 bases short, with 10 bases between. The variable domain in full, completed from reference TRBV25-1 and TRBJ1-1, reads EADIYQTPRYLVIGTGKKITLECSQTMGHDKMYWYQQDPGMELHLIHYSYGVNSTEKGDLSSESTVSRIRTEHFPLTLESARPSHTSQYLCASSEGGRQAFFGQGTRLTVV.

The chain recombines TRBV4-1 with TRBJ2-1, with 9 bases identical to TRBD2. V shed 0 bases, J shed 4 bases, and the junction held 13 bases outside the gene matches. Germline values: CDR1 MGHRA, CDR2 YSYEKL. This CDR3 spans 19 amino acids. CDR3 nucleotide sequence: TGCGCCAGCAGCCAAGATTTGACATCGGCGGGAGGGAGATACAATGAGCAGTTCTTC. It encodes CASSQDLTSAGGRYNEQFF.

This clonotype was observed at least ten times. The chain carries TRBV25-1 and TRBJ2-7, with D unclear. V gave up 1 base and J gave up 0 bases, with 13 bases separating them. The CDR3 consists of 16 residues. Germline CDR1 MGHDK, CDR2 SYGVNS. CDR3 DNA: TGTGCCAGCAGTGAATCCATCGGGCTGGACTCCTACGAGCAGTACTTC. This gives the protein CASSESIGLDSYEQYF.